The 7 T cell receptor beta chains reported below all come from one sample, sequenced in a study of blood T cell repertoires in COVID-19. The data were produced by immunoSEQ multiplex PCR, yet TCRdb's version contains in-frame clones alone and is incomplete. Here the sample spans 80,000 or so clones, roughly 80% being singletons. The sequencing sample was made of peripheral blood. These TCRs come from a human donor in a cohort sampled during active COVID-19.

The V and J genes are TRBV2 and TRBJ2-5, with a possible D match to TRBD1 (7 bases). V lost 7 bases to trimming and J lost 4 bases, with 16 bases between them. This CDR3 spans 14 amino acids. Germline V lookup: CDR1 SNHLY, CDR2 FYNNEI. The CDR3 loop is CASNRQGGIETQYF. The CDR3 DNA sequence: TGTGCCAGCAATCGACAGGGAGGTATAGAGACCCAGTACTTC.

The chain links TRBV19 to TRBJ1-2, with a weak D call TRBD1 (5 bases). The germline V and J ends were trimmed by 7 bases and 4 bases, with 10 bases remaining between them. The CDR3 is 12 residues long. Germline CDR1 LNHDA, CDR2 SQIVND (reference sequence). Here the CDR3 reads CASTGDGYGYTF. Written as DNA, the CDR3 is TGTGCCAGTACGGGGGACGGCTATGGCTACACCTTC.

This clone was observed a few times. The chain recombines TRBV11-3 with TRBJ1-2; a possible D gene is TRBD1 (6 bases). Germline V CDR1 and CDR2: SGHNT, YENEEA. Trimming removed 2 bases from V and 0 bases from J, with 7 bases in between. CDR3 length: 14 residues. This CDR3 reads CASSLQGSNYGYTF. CDR3 bases: TGTGCCAGCAGCTTACAGGGGTCTAACTATGGCTACACCTTC.

The V and J genes are TRBV29-1 and TRBJ2-2, with D possibly matching TRBD2 (7 bases). There are 13 residues in the CDR3. V lost 6 bases and J 7 bases, leaving 15 bases between the germline ends. Germline CDR1 reads SQVTM; CDR2 reads ANQGSEA. In DNA form, the CDR3 reads TGCAGCGTGGACAGACTAGCTGGCGGGGAGCTGTTTTTT. Amino acids: CSVDRLAGGELFF.

V usage is TRBV27 and J usage is TRBJ2-1; 7 bases map to TRBD1. The length of the CDR3 is 16 residues. V was clipped by 5 bases and J by 0 bases; unmatched bases: 7. Germline V CDR1 and CDR2: MNHEY, SMNVEV (reference sequence). In nucleotides, the CDR3 is TGTGCCAGCAGTCCGGACAGGTACACCTCCTACAATGAGCAGTTCTTC. As protein: CASSPDRYTSYNEQFF.

This clone was observed a few times. This rearrangement joins TRBV11-2 to TRBJ2-7; 12 nucleotides match TRBD2. Germline CDR1 SGHAT, CDR2 FQNNGV. The junction had 6 bases not matched to a gene; V was cut back by 4 bases and J by 5 bases. This CDR3 contains 15 residues. The CDR3 coding sequence is TGTGCCAGCAGCTCCCAGACTAGCGGGGGCCACGAGCAGTACTTC. Its translation is CASSSQTSGGHEQYF.

The J gene is TRBJ1-6, the V gene TRBV25-1, with D perhaps matching TRBD1 (6 bases). The germline V gene has CDR1 MGHDK and CDR2 SYGVNS. The germline V and J ends were trimmed by 4 bases and 6 bases, with 16 bases remaining between them. The CDR3 has 16 amino acids. The CDR3 reads CASSADSAFFNSPLHF. The CDR3 DNA sequence: TGTGCCAGCAGTGCGGACAGCGCTTTCTTTAATTCACCCCTCCACTTT.